The 26 T cell receptor beta chains presented below share a single source sample, sequenced in a study of blood T cell repertoires in COVID-19. Method: immunoSEQ multiplex PCR; TCRdb's copy keeps in-frame clones and lacks some. Counted here are 250,000 to 350,000 clones, roughly 88% occurring once; the ten biggest clones make up 0.85% to 1%. Material for sequencing was peripheral blood. The receptors stem from a human donor with COVID-19, enrolled during active disease. The donor label of this sample is uncertain.

V and J are TRBV7-2 and TRBJ1-3; D is ambiguous. Germline V gene lookup returns CDR1 SGHTA and CDR2 FQGNSA. Between the trimmed V and J ends, which lost 1 base and 2 bases, there was a span of 9 bases. This CDR3 spans 15 amino acids. In nucleotides, the CDR3 is TGTGCCAGCAGCTTAGGGGCCTCCGCTGGAAACACCATATATTTT. Encoded protein: CASSLGASAGNTIYF.

The chain carries TRBV2 and TRBJ1-1; TRBD1 is a possible D gene (5 bases). The CDR3 runs to 15 residues. V was cut by 3 bases and J by 0 bases, with 11 bases left in between. Germline V gene sequence: CDR1 SNHLY, CDR2 FYNNEI. CDR3 protein: CASSESQGLNTEAFF. The CDR3 DNA sequence: TGTGCCAGCAGTGAGAGTCAGGGCCTGAACACTGAAGCTTTCTTT.

Notes on this clone: One junction end disagrees with the germline gene, perhaps due to a read error. The CDR3 sequence: CASSLDLEFNEQFF. DNA of the CDR3: TGTGCCAGCAGCCTAGACCTGGAGTTCAATGAGCAGTTCTTC. The rearrangement links TRBV11-2 to TRBJ2-1; no clear D. The CDR3 is 14 residues long. Germline values: CDR1 SGHAT, CDR2 FQNNGV.

J is TRBJ1-2 and V is TRBV28; 7 bases are shared with TRBD1. J lost 6 bases, V lost 8 bases, and 9 bases had no gene match. This CDR3 contains 13 residues. Germline V CDR1 and CDR2: MDHEN, SYDVKM. CDR3 sequence (DNA): TGTGCCAGCGGAATGACAGGGAAGGATGGCTACACCTTC. It specifies CASGMTGKDGYTF.

V gene TRBV5-1 combines with J gene TRBJ1-1; unclear D gene. The CDR3 is 14 amino acids. The V and J ends lost 3 bases and 4 bases respectively, with 13 bases between them. Germline-derived CDR1 and CDR2 are SGHRS and YFSETQ. The DNA of the CDR3 is TGCGCCAGCAGCTCCGGGGTGGGAATCACTGAAGCTTTCTTT. Amino acids: CASSSGVGITEAFF.

V gene TRBV28 combines with J gene TRBJ2-2, with a possible D match to TRBD1 (6 bases). The V and J ends lost 9 bases and 1 base respectively, with 12 bases between them. Germline V lookup: CDR1 MDHEN, CDR2 SYDVKM. The CDR3 loop spans 14 amino acids. In DNA form, the CDR3 reads TGTGCCAGTGGGCTGACAGGGAACACCGGGGAGCTGTTTTTT. Translating it yields CASGLTGNTGELFF.

This clone came up a few times. The junction departs from germline at one end; a sequencing error may be responsible. J is TRBJ1-1 and V is TRBV6-5; 7 nucleotides agree with TRBD1. Germline values: CDR1 MNHEY, CDR2 SVGAGI. There are 12 residues in the CDR3. This CDR3 is CASILQGPLHTF. The CDR3 DNA reads as TGTGCCAGCATTTTACAGGGGCCCCTCCATACCTTT.

This chain links TRBV3-1 (or the pseudogene TRBV3-2) with TRBJ2-1; TRBD2 matches 7 bases. J lost 2 bases, V lost 4 bases, and 8 bases had no gene match. The CDR3 runs to 16 residues. Germline CDR1 and CDR2: LGHDT and YNNKEL (reference sequence). The CDR3 bases are TGTGCCAGCAGCCCCATGACTAGCCTAACCTACAATGAGCAGTTCTTC. Protein product: CASSPMTSLTYNEQFF.

The chain recombines TRBV2 with TRBJ2-4; TRBD2 matches 7 bases. Germline-derived CDR1 and CDR2 are SNHLY and FYNNEI. The CDR3 has 15 residues. V lost 2 bases and J lost 8; bases outside the gene matches: 9. DNA of the CDR3: TGTGCCAGCAGTGAAACTAGCGTTCCCCAGGACATTCAGTACTTC. This sequence encodes CASSETSVPQDIQYF.

The CDR3 here is CASSLEDNPRLGNTIYF. DNA for the CDR3: TGTGCCAGCAGCTTGGAGGACAACCCTCGCTTGGGAAACACCATATATTTT. The chain links TRBV5-8 to TRBJ1-3; possibly TRBD1 for D (5 bases). The CDR3 is 17 residues long. V was trimmed by 0 bases and J by 4 bases, leaving 17 bases between them. Germline V gene lookup returns CDR1 SGHTS and CDR2 YDEGEE.

V usage is TRBV24-1 and J usage is TRBJ1-5; a weak D match, TRBD1 (6 bases). There are 14 residues in the CDR3. V lost 6 bases, J lost 4 bases, and 12 bases lay in between. CDR1 and CDR2 (germline): KGHDR, SFDVKD. The CDR3: CATSSDRMNQPQHF. The CDR3 region has the DNA TGTGCCACCAGTTCCGACAGGATGAATCAGCCCCAGCATTTT.

The V and J genes are TRBV27 and TRBJ2-3; TRBD2 aligns across 10 bases. The germline V gene encodes CDR1 MNHEY and CDR2 SMNVEV (reference sequence). J was trimmed by 5 bases and V by 6 bases; bases with no gene match: 11. CDR3 size: 16 residues. The CDR3 here is CASSRPSGRSGDTQYF. The CDR3 DNA reads TGTGCCAGCAGCAGACCTAGCGGGAGATCAGGAGATACGCAGTATTTT.

This clone was seen once. The chain recombines TRBV5-6 with TRBJ2-3, with D possibly being TRBD1 (5 bases). V gave up 0 bases and J gave up 5 bases, with 13 bases separating them. Germline V gene lookup returns CDR1 SGHDT and CDR2 YYEEEE. This CDR3 spans 15 amino acids. CDR3 in amino acids: CASSLEQVGLDTQYF. The CDR3 DNA reads TGTGCCAGCAGCTTGGAACAGGTCGGGTTAGATACGCAGTATTTT.

This clone came up once. The genes are TRBV27 and TRBJ2-2; D is unresolved. Germline V lookup: CDR1 MNHEY, CDR2 SMNVEV (reference sequence). Trimming removed 3 bases at V and 7 bases at J, with 9 bases between. This CDR3 is 13 amino acids long. The CDR3 region is CASSLAYDGELFF. In DNA form, the CDR3 reads TGTGCCAGCAGTTTGGCATATGACGGGGAGCTGTTTTTT.

In this sample, this clone turned up many times. The chain joins TRBV5-1 to TRBJ2-7, with 7 bases fitting TRBD2. The CDR3 spans 16 residues. Germline lookup yields CDR1 SGHRS and CDR2 YFSETQ. V lost 0 bases, J lost 2 bases, and 8 bases stayed unmatched. CDR3 region: CASSLGHSSGTYEQYF. Written as DNA, the CDR3 is TGCGCCAGCAGCTTGGGACATTCTAGCGGCACCTACGAGCAGTACTTC. Using reference TRBV5-1 and TRBJ2-7 for the parts outside the CDR3, the full variable domain is KAGVTQTPRYLIKTRGQQVTLSCSPISGHRSVSWYQQTPGQGLQFLFEYFSETQRNKGNFPGRFSGRQFSNSRSEMNVSTLELGDSALYLCASSLGHSSGTYEQYFGPGTRLTVT.

The genes are TRBV18 and TRBJ2-1, with 7 bases aligning to TRBD1. V gave up 3 bases and J gave up 2 bases; unmatched junction bases: 10. Germline V lookup: CDR1 KGHSH, CDR2 LQKENI. The CDR3 has 17 amino acids. The CDR3 nucleotides read TGTGCCAGCTCACCGATTACAGGGGTAGGGACCTACAATGAGCAGTTCTTC. Translation: CASSPITGVGTYNEQFF.

CDR3 nucleotides: TGTGCCATCAGTAGGGACAGGGACACTGAAGCTTTCTTT. It yields the protein CAISRDRDTEAFF. The V gene is TRBV10-3, the J gene TRBJ1-1; TRBD1 matches at 9 bases. The length of the CDR3 is 13 residues. Germline loops: CDR1 ENHRY, CDR2 SYGVKD. The J segment lost 3 bases and the V segment lost 5 bases, leaving 1 base of the junction unmatched.

J is TRBJ1-1 and V is TRBV6-6; no clear D. This CDR3 spans 15 amino acids. Trimming left V 8 bases short and J 0 bases short, with 16 bases between. Germline V gives CDR1 MNHNY, CDR2 SVGAGI (reference sequence). CDR3 sequence: CASAERLNMNTEAFF. CDR3 DNA: TGTGCCAGCGCGGAGAGGCTTAACATGAACACTGAAGCTTTCTTT.

Points on this clone: Other DNA sequences in this specimen translate into the identical CDR3. The rearrangement uses TRBV19 and TRBJ2-1; TRBD2 matches 7 bases. Germline V gene sequence: CDR1 LNHDA, CDR2 SQIVND (reference sequence). The CDR3 extends over 16 amino acids. After removal of 1 base from V and 1 base from J, the junction contained 4 bases not matched to a gene. CDR3 sequence: CASSIAGGGSYNEQFF. CDR3 bases: TGTGCCAGTAGTATAGCCGGCGGGGGATCCTACAATGAGCAGTTCTTC.

V usage is TRBV11-3 and J usage is TRBJ2-2; 8 bases line up with TRBD1. From germline, CDR1 is SGHNT and CDR2 YENEEA. With 7 bases clipped from V and 7 bases from J, the junction kept 8 bases outside the gene matches. The CDR3 extends over 14 amino acids. The CDR3 bases are TGTGCCAGCACCCAGGGGGCCGGTGGCGGGGAGCTGTTTTTT. Amino acids: CASTQGAGGGELFF.

This clone came up a few times. The V call is TRBV6-2 or TRBV6-3, the J call TRBJ2-4, with 8 positions matching TRBD1. With V trimmed by 6 bases and J by 7 bases, 8 bases remained unmatched. The CDR3 contains 14 residues. Germline CDR1 MNHEY, CDR2 SVGEGT. The CDR3 DNA reads TGTGCCAGCAGCCTGGGACAGGTGGGGAACATTCAGTACTTC. Protein product: CASSLGQVGNIQYF.

The chain couples TRBV4-1 to TRBJ1-3; D possibly corresponds to TRBD1 (6 bases). V lost 1 base, J lost 0 bases, and 19 bases lay in between. Per the germline V gene, CDR1 is MGHRA and CDR2 is YSYEKL. This CDR3 is 19 amino acids long. This CDR3 reads CASSQVRLTGVSSGNTIYF. For the CDR3, the DNA is TGCGCCAGCAGCCAAGTCCGGCTGACAGGAGTAAGCTCTGGAAACACCATATATTTT.

The CDR3 protein is CASSPEDRVTAGYTF. DNA for the CDR3: TGTGCCAGTAGTCCCGAGGACAGGGTGACTGCGGGCTACACCTTC. The rearrangement joins TRBV19 to TRBJ1-2, with 8 nucleotides matching TRBD1. CDR3 length: 15 amino acids. With 5 bases clipped from V and 8 bases from J, the junction kept 13 bases outside the gene matches. Germline CDR1 reads LNHDA; CDR2 reads SQIVND (reference sequence).

The chain recombines TRBV11-3 with TRBJ2-3, with 9 bases matching TRBD2. There are 15 residues in the CDR3. V shed 0 bases, J shed 6 bases, and the junction held 4 bases outside the gene matches. Germline CDR1 SGHNT, CDR2 YENEEA. CDR3 nucleotide sequence: TGTGCCAGCAGCTTAGATAGTCTAGCGGGGGATACGCAGTATTTT. Its protein is CASSLDSLAGDTQYF.

The rearrangement links TRBV30 to TRBJ1-1; 11 positions match TRBD1. There are 15 residues in the CDR3. Germline assignment: CDR1 GTSNPN and CDR2 SVGIG (reference sequence). Trimming removed 3 bases from V and 1 base from J; junction bases left unmatched: 4. The CDR3 DNA sequence: TGTGCCTGGAGGGACAGGGGGCGGGGGAACACTGAAGCTTTCTTT. It is translated as CAWRDRGRGNTEAFF. Using reference TRBV30 and TRBJ1-1 for the parts outside the CDR3, the full variable domain is SQTIHQWPATLVQPVGSPLSLECTVEGTSNPNLYWYRQAAGRGLQLLFYSVGIGQISSEVPQNLSASRPQDRQFILSSKKLLLSDSGFYLCAWRDRGRGNTEAFFGQGTRLTVV.

This chain connects TRBV28 to TRBJ1-2; a weak D match, TRBD1 (6 bases). CDR1 is MDHEN and CDR2 is SYDVKM in the germline V gene. The germline V and J ends were trimmed by 6 bases and 5 bases, with 16 bases remaining between them. The CDR3 is 14 amino acids. CDR3: CASSLFDRKYGYTF. DNA for the CDR3: TGTGCCAGCAGCCTATTCGACAGGAAGTATGGCTACACCTTC.